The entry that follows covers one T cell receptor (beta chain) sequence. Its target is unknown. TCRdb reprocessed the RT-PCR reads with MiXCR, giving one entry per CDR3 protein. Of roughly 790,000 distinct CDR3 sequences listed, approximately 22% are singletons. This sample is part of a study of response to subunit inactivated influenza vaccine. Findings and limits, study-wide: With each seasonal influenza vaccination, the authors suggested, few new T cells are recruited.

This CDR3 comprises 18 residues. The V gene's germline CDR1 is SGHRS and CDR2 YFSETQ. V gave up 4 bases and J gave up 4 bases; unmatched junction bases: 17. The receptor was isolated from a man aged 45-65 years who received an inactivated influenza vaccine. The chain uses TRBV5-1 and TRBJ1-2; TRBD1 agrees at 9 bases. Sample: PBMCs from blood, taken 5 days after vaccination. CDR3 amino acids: CASSPHLWDRESGYGYTF. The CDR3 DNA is TGCGCCAGCAGCCCCCATTTGTGGGACAGGGAGAGCGGCTATGGCTACACCTTC.